This record looks at one TCR beta chain sequence and its context. The sample belongs to a study of cytomegalovirus exposure and HLA in healthy donors. Germline CDR1 is MNHEY and CDR2 is SVGAGI. Losses at the gene ends were 6 bases for V and 0 bases for J; bases not matched to a gene: 2. The CDR3 loop spans 14 amino acids. The primer mix had 60 Vbeta and 13 Jbeta primers. Profiled with immunoSEQ multiplex PCR; TCRdb holds only in-frame clones, not every one. The sample contains around 190,000 clones, 81% of which appear only once. The sample comprised PBMCs. This receptor was taken from a man aged 35-49 years in good health and CMV-seropositive. The chain carries TRBV6-5 and TRBJ1-5; 7 bases are a match to TRBD1. The CDR3 sequence: CASRWDSSNQPQHF. In nucleotides, the CDR3 is TGTGCCAGCAGATGGGACAGTAGCAATCAGCCCCAGCATTTT.